The following is a T cell receptor (beta chain) sequence with its context. The sample is drawn from a study of blood T cell repertoires in COVID-19. Study as a whole: There were acute and convalescent COVID-19 samples, and they came from the United States, Italy and Spain. From T cells, B-cell-depleted T cells, or PBMCs came the material, which was cDNA or gDNA.

Method: immunoSEQ multiplex PCR; TCRdb's copy keeps in-frame clones and lacks some. The data hold 45,000 to 65,000 clones, with 65% to 85% observed a single time. The CDR3 consists of 12 residues. CDR1 and CDR2 from the germline V gene are SQVTM and ANQGSEA. V lost 7 bases, J lost 5 bases, and 5 bases stayed unmatched. The rearrangement joins TRBV29-1 to TRBJ1-2; the match to TRBD1 covers 9 bases. The TCR was taken from a man between 70 and 80 years old with active or convalescent COVID-19. Sequencing was done on a sample of peripheral blood. CDR3 nucleotide sequence: TGCAGCGCCAAGACAGGGGGTTATGGCTACACCTTC. This gives the protein CSAKTGGYGYTF.